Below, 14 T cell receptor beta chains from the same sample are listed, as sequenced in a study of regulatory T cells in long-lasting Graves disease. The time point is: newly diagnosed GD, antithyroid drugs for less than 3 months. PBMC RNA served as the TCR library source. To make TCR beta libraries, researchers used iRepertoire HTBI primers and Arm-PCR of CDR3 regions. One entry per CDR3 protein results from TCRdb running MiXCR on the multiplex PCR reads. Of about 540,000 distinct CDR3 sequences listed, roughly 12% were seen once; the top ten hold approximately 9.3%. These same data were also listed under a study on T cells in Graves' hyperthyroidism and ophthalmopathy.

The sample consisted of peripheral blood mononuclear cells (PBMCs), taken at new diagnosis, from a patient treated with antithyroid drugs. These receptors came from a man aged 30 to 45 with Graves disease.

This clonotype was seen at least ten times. The CDR3 sequence: CAISESTLAGVVKETQYF. CDR3 coding DNA: TGTGCCATCAGTGAGTCGACACTAGCGGGAGTCGTCAAAGAGACCCAGTACTTC. This rearrangement joins TRBV10-3 to TRBJ2-5; TRBD2 matches 11 bases. With V trimmed by 0 bases and J by 3 bases, 9 bases remained unmatched. This CDR3 has 18 amino acids. Germline loops: CDR1 ENHRY, CDR2 SYGVKD.

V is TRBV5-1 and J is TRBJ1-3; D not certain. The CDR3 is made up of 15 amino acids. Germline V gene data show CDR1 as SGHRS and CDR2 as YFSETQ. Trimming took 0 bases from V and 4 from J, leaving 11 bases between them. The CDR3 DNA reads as TGCGCCAGCAGCTTGGAGGGCCCCTGGGGAAACACCATATATTTT. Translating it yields CASSLEGPWGNTIYF.

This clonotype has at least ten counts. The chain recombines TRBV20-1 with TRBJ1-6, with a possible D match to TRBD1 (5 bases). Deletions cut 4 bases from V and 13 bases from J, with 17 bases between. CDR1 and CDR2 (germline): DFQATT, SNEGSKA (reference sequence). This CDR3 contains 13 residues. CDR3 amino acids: CSATGPRRSPLHF. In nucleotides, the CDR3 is TGCAGTGCTACGGGACCTCGGAGGAGCCCCCTCCACTTT.

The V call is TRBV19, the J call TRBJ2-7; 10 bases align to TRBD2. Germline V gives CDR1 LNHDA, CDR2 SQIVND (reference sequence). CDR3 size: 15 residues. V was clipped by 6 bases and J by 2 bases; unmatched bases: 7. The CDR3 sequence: CASSLSGRRAYEQYF. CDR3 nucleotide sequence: TGTGCCAGTAGCCTTAGCGGGAGGCGGGCCTACGAGCAGTACTTC.

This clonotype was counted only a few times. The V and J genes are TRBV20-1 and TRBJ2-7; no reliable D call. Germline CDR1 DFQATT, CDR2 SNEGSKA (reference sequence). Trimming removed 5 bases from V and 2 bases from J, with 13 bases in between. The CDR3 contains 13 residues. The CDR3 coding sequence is TGCAGTGCTCCCACGTGGCGGCCCTACGAGCAGTACTTC. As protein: CSAPTWRPYEQYF.

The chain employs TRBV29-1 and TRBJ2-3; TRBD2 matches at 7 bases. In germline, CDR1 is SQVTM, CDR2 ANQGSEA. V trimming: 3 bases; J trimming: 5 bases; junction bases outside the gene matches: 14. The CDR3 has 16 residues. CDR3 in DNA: TGCAGCGTTGAGTGGTCGGCGGGAGCTGTCGGAGATACGCAGTATTTT. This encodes CSVEWSAGAVGDTQYF.

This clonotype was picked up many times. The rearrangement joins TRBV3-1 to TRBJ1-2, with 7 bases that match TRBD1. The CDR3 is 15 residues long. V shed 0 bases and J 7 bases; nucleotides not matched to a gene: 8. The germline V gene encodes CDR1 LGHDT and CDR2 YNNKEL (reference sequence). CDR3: CASSQDATGASGYTF. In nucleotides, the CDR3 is TGTGCCAGCAGCCAAGACGCTACAGGGGCGAGTGGCTACACCTTC. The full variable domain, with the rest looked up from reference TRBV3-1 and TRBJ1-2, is DTAVSQTPKYLVTQMGNDKSIKCEQNLGHDTMYWYKQDSKKFLKIMFSYNNKELIINETVPNRFSPKSPDKAHLNLHINSLELGDSAVYFCASSQDATGASGYTFGSGTRLTVV.

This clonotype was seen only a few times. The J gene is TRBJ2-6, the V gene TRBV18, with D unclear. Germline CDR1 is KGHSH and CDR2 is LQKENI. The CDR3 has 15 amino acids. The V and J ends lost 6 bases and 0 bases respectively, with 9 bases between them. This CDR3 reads CASSAALSGANVLTF. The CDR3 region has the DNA TGTGCCAGCTCCGCCGCACTCTCTGGGGCCAACGTCCTGACTTTC. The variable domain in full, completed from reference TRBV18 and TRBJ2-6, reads NAGVMQNPRHLVRRRGQEARLRCSPMKGHSHVYWYRQLPEEGLKFMVYLQKENIIDESGMPKERFSAEFPKEGPSILRIQQVVRGDSAAYFCASSAALSGANVLTFGAGSRLTVL.

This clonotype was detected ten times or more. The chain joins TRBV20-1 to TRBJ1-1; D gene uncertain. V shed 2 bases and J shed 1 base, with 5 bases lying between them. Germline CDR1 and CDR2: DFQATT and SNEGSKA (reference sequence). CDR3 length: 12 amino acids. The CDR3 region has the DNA TGCAGTGCTAGACCCACGAACACTGAAGCTTTCTTT. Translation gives CSARPTNTEAFF.

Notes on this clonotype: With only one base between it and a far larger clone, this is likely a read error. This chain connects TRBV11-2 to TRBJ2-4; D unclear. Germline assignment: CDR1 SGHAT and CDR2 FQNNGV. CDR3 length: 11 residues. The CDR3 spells CASSLVSEQSF. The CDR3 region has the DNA TGTGCCAGCAGCTTAGTCAGTGAGCAGTCCTTC.

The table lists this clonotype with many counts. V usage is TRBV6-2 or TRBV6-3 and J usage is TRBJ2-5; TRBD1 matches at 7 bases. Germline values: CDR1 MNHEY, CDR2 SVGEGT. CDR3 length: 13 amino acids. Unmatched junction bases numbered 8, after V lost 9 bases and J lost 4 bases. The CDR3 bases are TGTGCCAGTAAAGACAGGGTCGGAGAGACCCAGTACTTC. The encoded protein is CASKDRVGETQYF.

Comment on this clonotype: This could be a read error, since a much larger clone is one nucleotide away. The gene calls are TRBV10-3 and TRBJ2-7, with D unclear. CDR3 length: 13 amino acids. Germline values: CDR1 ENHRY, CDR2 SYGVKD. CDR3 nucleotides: TGTGCCATCAGTGAGTGGCAGTTCTACAAGCAGTACTTC. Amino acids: CAISEWQFYKQYF.

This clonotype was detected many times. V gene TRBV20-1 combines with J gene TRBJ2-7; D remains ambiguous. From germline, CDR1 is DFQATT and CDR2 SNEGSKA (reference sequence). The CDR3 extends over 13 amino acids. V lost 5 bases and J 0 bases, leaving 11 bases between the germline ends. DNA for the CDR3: TGCAGTGCTCATCCCGTCACCTCCTACGAGCAGTACTTC. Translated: CSAHPVTSYEQYF.

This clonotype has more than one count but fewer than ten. Here the CDR3 reads CAWSPRRVRTGAYEQYF. CDR3 bases: TGTGCCTGGAGCCCCCGTAGGGTGAGGACAGGTGCCTACGAGCAGTACTTC. The chain links TRBV30 to TRBJ2-7, with 7 bases aligning to TRBD1. The junction had 16 bases not matched to a gene; V was cut back by 3 bases and J by 2 bases. The V gene's germline CDR1 is GTSNPN and CDR2 SVGIG (reference sequence). The CDR3 is 17 residues long.